This TCR beta chain was documented in a study of cytomegalovirus exposure and HLA in healthy donors. CDR3 length: 15 amino acids. V shed 0 bases and J 3 bases; nucleotides not matched to a gene: 1. CDR1 and CDR2 from the germline V gene are SGHDT and YYEEEE. The primer mix had 60 Vbeta and 13 Jbeta primers. Assay used: immunoSEQ multiplex PCR; TCRdb lists only in-frame clones, some missing. Of fewer than 250,000 clones in the sample, nearly 80% were seen once. Sample: PBMCs. The gene calls are TRBV5-6 and TRBJ1-2, with 11 positions matching TRBD1. This TCR derives from a man younger than 30 in good health and CMV-seronegative. The CDR3 nucleotides are TGTGCCAGCAGCTTGGGGGACAGGGGGGACTATGGCTACACCTTC. Amino acid sequence: CASSLGDRGDYGYTF. Variable domain in full (rest from reference TRBV5-6 and TRBJ1-2): DAGVTQSPTHLIKTRGQQVTLRCSPKSGHDTVSWYQQALGQGPQFIFQYYEEEERQRGNFPDRFSGHQFPNYSSELNVNALLLGDSALYLCASSLGDRGDYGYTFGSGTRLTVV.